Listed below are T cell receptor beta chains from one sample, sequenced in a study of shared clonotypes between healthy human individuals. Profiling relied on immunoSEQ multiplex PCR, and the TCRdb table lists in-frame clones only, not all of them. The data hold about 1 million clones, with around four fifths observed a single time. The sample consisted of memory CD4+ T cells sorted from blood. These TCRs come from a man in his late teens or twenties in good health. CDR3s include the opening cysteine and the closing phenylalanine or tryptophan. The D gene is left open where the match is weak. Size values are once, few and many counts, or a class for expanded clones, and some rows have none.

V gene	J gene	clone size	D gene	CDR3 DNA	CDR3 protein
TRBV9	TRBJ1-2	NA	NA	TGTGCCAGCAGCGTAGATGGGTTCGGGGAGGGCTACACCTTC	CASSVDGFGEGYTF
TRBV5-1	TRBJ2-1	NA	TRBD2	TGCGCCAGCAGCCAGTCTGGGGGACTAGCGGGAGGGCAGGAGCAGTTCTTC	CASSQSGGLAGGQEQFF
TRBV27	TRBJ1-3	NA	NA	TGTGCCAGCAGATCAGATGGACAGAGCTCTGGAAACACCATATATTTT	CASRSDGQSSGNTIYF
TRBV7-8	TRBJ1-2	NA	NA	TGTGCCAGCAGCTTGCTTAGTGGCACGAAGGCGAGCGGCTACACCTTC	CASSLLSGTKASGYTF
TRBV6-1	TRBJ2-2	NA	NA	TGTGCCAGCACTCCCCCGCGGGGAGCGGCCGGGGAGCTGTTTTTT	CASTPPRGAAGELFF
TRBV23-1	TRBJ2-3	many	NA	TGCGCCAGCAGCCTAAACAGGGACCTTGTGTCAGATACGCAGTATTTT	CASSLNRDLVSDTQYF
TRBV18	TRBJ1-3	NA	NA	TGTGCCAGCTCACAAAGGGAAACGGGAAACACCATATATTTT	CASSQRETGNTIYF
TRBV7-3	TRBJ2-2	NA	TRBD2	TGTGCCAGCAGAACTAGCGGGGTTGGCGGGGAGCTGTTTTTT	CASRTSGVGGELFF
TRBV18	TRBJ1-1	NA	NA	TGTGCCAGCTCACCACTCGGGTTAGCCACTGAAGCTTTCTTT	CASSPLGLATEAFF
TRBV5-6	TRBJ2-2	NA	TRBD1	TGTGCCAGCAGCTTGGGGACAGGGTTCATCGGGGAGCTGTTTTTT	CASSLGTGFIGELFF
TRBV29-1	TRBJ2-1	NA	NA	TGCAGCGTTGGAACGGGGAGAAATGAGCAGTTCTTC	CSVGTGRNEQFF
TRBV19	TRBJ1-1	NA	TRBD1	TGTGCCAGTAGTGCTTCGACAGGGCTCACTGAAGCTTTCTTT	CASSASTGLTEAFF
TRBV25-1	TRBJ1-2	NA	TRBD1	TGTGCCAGCAGTGATACCGGGACAGGTTTTTTTAATGGCTACACCTTC	CASSDTGTGFFNGYTF
TRBV2	TRBJ2-7	NA	NA	TGTGCCAGCAGTGATGGCCGATTCTACGAGCAGTACTTC	CASSDGRFYEQYF
TRBV19	TRBJ2-2	NA	NA	TGTGCCAGTAGTATGCGGAGAAACACCGGGGAGCTGTTTTTT	CASSMRRNTGELFF
TRBV5-4	TRBJ2-1	NA	NA	TGTGCCAGCAGCCGGAGCAATGAGCAGTTCTTC	CASSRSNEQFF
TRBV28	TRBJ1-4	NA	NA	TGTGCCAGCAGGGAACAGAGAAAACTGTTTTTT	CASREQRKLFF
TRBV30	TRBJ2-7	NA	NA	TGTGCCTGGAGTGAAGGGAGACTTTACGAGCAGTACTTC	CAWSEGRLYEQYF
TRBV2	TRBJ2-2	few	TRBD1	TGTGCCAGCAGTGAAGCTCCGGGACAGGGGACGAACACCGGGGAGCTGTTTTTT	CASSEAPGQGTNTGELFF
TRBV6-1	TRBJ1-1	NA	NA	TGTGCCAGCAGTGCGGGGGGGAACACTGAAGCTTTCTTT	CASSAGGNTEAFF
TRBV5-1	TRBJ2-2	NA	NA	TGCGCCAGCAGCTTCGGGGGCCCGAACACCGGGGAGCTGTTTTTT	CASSFGGPNTGELFF
TRBV5-1	TRBJ2-1	NA	NA	TGCGCCAGCAGCTTCGACAGCACCTACAATGAGCAGTTCTTC	CASSFDSTYNEQFF
TRBV7-2	TRBJ1-1	NA	NA	TGTGCCAGCAGCTTGGAGTTCACTCTGAACACTGAAGCTTTCTTT	CASSLEFTLNTEAFF
TRBV6-5	TRBJ1-2	NA	NA	TGTGCCAGCAGTTCTATCGGGGACCATGGCTACACCTTC	CASSSIGDHGYTF
TRBV18	TRBJ1-3	many	NA	TGTGCCAGCTCACCCCCGGGAGTTCGGGAAGGAAACACCATATATTTT	CASSPPGVREGNTIYF
TRBV28	TRBJ2-6	NA	NA	TGTGCCAGCAGTCCGATTGGGGGCCCGAAACCCTATATCGCTGGGGCCAACGTCCTGACTTTC	CASSPIGGPKPYIAGANVLTF
TRBV10-3	TRBJ1-1	NA	NA	TGTGCCATCAGTGAGACTACAGCGAACACTGAAGCTTTCTTT	CAISETTANTEAFF
TRBV5-4	TRBJ2-4	few	NA	TGTGCCAGCAGCTTGATAACCACAGGAGCCAAAAACATTCAGTACTTC	CASSLITTGAKNIQYF
TRBV2	TRBJ2-1	NA	NA	TGTGCCAGCAGTGGACTCAGAACCGAATACAATGAGCAGTTCTTC	CASSGLRTEYNEQFF
TRBV20-1	TRBJ2-4	NA	NA	TGCAGTGCTAGTCATCAAAACATTCAGTACTTC	CSASHQNIQYF
TRBV6-5	TRBJ2-3	NA	NA	TGTGCCAGCAGTCGAGGGGGGCGCACAGATACGCAGTATTTT	CASSRGGRTDTQYF
TRBV5-4	TRBJ2-3	NA	NA	TGTGCCAGCAGCCCCGGAAGGATAACAGATACGCAGTATTTT	CASSPGRITDTQYF
TRBV7-9	TRBJ2-7	NA	TRBD2	TGTGCCAGCAGTCGAGGACTAGCGTCGGGGGGAGAGCAGTACTTC	CASSRGLASGGEQYF
TRBV30	TRBJ2-2	NA	NA	TGTGCCTGGAGTGGACCGAACACCGGGGAGCTGTTTTTT	CAWSGPNTGELFF
TRBV5-1	TRBJ1-2	NA	TRBD1	TGCGCCAGCAGCCCGCACAGGGGCAGGGACGACTATGGCTACACCTTC	CASSPHRGRDDYGYTF
TRBV27	TRBJ1-1	NA	TRBD1	TGTGCCAGCAGTCTCCGGACAGGGGCCAACACTGAAGCTTTCTTT	CASSLRTGANTEAFF
TRBV5-4	TRBJ2-1	few	NA	TGTGCCAGCAGCTCCTACGGAGGGGCGGATCAGCAGTTCTTC	CASSSYGGADQQFF
TRBV7-9	TRBJ2-3	NA	TRBD2	TGTGCCAGCAGCCCCCCCCGGGCTAGCGGGATTGATACGCAGTATTTT	CASSPPRASGIDTQYF
TRBV6-1	TRBJ2-2	NA	TRBD2	TGTGCCAGCAGTGGACCCTACGGGACTATCACCGGGGAGCTGTTTTTT	CASSGPYGTITGELFF
TRBV28	TRBJ1-4	NA	NA	TGTGCCAGCAGGAATGAAAAACTGTTTTTT	CASRNEKLFF
TRBV5-1	TRBJ2-5	NA	NA	TGCGCCAGCAGCTCCGCGGGGAGTTGGAAAGAGACCCAGTACTTC	CASSSAGSWKETQYF
TRBV30	TRBJ2-2	once	TRBD2	TGTACTAGCGGGGGGGCGAACACCGGGGAGCTGTTTTTT	CTSGGANTGELFF
TRBV28	TRBJ2-2	NA	NA	TGTGCCAGCACGGGTCCAAATGGGAACACCGGGGAGCTGTTTTTT	CASTGPNGNTGELFF
TRBV4-1	TRBJ1-2	NA	NA	TGCGCCAGCAGCCAAGTAACCGGGCCAAGGGCGTCTCGGGGCTACACCTTC	CASSQVTGPRASRGYTF
TRBV29-1	TRBJ2-2	NA	NA	TGCAGCGTTGAGGAAAATAGCGGGAACACCGGGGAGCTGTTTTTT	CSVEENSGNTGELFF
TRBV9	TRBJ1-5	NA	NA	TGTGCCAGCAGCGTAGACGGGTATAGCAATCAGCCCCAGCATTTT	CASSVDGYSNQPQHF
TRBV6-5	TRBJ2-7	NA	NA	TGTGCCAGTGGCTTCGGGATGACGACCTACGAGCAGTACTTC	CASGFGMTTYEQYF
TRBV30	TRBJ2-7	NA	TRBD1	TGTGCCTGGAGTGTATCTGACAGGGGCGACGAGCAGTACTTC	CAWSVSDRGDEQYF
TRBV6-6	TRBJ1-2	NA	NA	TGTGCCAGCAGTTATCGACTGGGTTCTGGCTACACCTTC	CASSYRLGSGYTF